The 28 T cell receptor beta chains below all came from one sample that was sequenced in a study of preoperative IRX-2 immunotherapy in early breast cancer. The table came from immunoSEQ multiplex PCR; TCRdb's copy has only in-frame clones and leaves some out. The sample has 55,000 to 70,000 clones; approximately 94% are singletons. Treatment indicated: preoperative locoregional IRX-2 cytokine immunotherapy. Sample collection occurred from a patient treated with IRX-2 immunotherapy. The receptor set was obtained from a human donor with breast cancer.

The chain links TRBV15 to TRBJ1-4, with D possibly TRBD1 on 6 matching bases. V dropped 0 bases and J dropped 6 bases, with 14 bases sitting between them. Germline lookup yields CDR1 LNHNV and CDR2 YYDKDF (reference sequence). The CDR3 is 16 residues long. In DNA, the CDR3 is TGTGCCACCAGCAGAGATAGGGGGGGCGGCTATGAAAAACTGTTTTTT. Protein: CATSRDRGGGYEKLFF.

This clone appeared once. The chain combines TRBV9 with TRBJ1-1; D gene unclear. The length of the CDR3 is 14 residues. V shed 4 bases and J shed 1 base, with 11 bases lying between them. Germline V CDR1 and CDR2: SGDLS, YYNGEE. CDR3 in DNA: TGTGCCAGCAGCCCATCCTCTACGAACACTGAAGCTTTCTTT. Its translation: CASSPSSTNTEAFF.

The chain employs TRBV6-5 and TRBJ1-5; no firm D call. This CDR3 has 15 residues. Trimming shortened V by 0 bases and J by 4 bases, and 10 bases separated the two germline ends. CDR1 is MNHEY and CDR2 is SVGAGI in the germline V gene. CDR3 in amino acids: CASSYSYWGNQPQHF. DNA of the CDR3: TGTGCCAGCAGTTACTCGTATTGGGGTAATCAGCCCCAGCATTTT.

The DNA for the CDR3 is TGTGCCAGCAGTTTAGGCAACACAGATACGCAGTATTTT. The encoded protein is CASSLGNTDTQYF. The chain uses TRBV28 and TRBJ2-3; no clear D gene. Between the trimmed V and J ends, which lost 2 bases and 2 bases, there was a span of 5 bases. Germline V gene lookup returns CDR1 MDHEN and CDR2 SYDVKM. The CDR3 runs 13 residues.

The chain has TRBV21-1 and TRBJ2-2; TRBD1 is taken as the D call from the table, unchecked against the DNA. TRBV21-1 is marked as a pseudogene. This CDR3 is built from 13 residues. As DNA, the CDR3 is TGTGCCAGCAGCTTGGGGGCGACCGGGGAGCTGTTTTTT. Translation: CASSLGATGELFF.

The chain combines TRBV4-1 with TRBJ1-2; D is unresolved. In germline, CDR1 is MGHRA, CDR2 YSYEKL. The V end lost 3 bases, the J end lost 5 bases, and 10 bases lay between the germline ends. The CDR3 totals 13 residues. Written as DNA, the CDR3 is TGCGCCAGCAGCCACTTGGGCGAATATGGCTACACCTTC. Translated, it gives CASSHLGEYGYTF.

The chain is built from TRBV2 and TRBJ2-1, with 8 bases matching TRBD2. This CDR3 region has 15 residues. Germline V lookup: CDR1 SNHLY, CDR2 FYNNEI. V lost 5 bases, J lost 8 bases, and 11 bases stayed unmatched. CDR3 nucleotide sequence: TGTGCCAGCAGTCTGGACGGGAGGGTTGTAGATGAGCAGTTCTTC. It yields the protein CASSLDGRVVDEQFF.

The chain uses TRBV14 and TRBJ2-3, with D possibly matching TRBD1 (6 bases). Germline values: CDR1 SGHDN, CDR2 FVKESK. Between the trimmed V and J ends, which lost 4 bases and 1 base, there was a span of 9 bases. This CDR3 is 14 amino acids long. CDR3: CASSRWTGTDTQYF. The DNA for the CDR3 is TGTGCCAGCAGCCGCTGGACAGGCACAGATACGCAGTATTTT.

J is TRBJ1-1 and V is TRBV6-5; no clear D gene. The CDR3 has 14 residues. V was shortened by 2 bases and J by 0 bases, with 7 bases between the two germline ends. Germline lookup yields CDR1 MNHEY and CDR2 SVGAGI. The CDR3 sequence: CASSYVWMNTEAFF. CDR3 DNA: TGTGCCAGCAGTTACGTGTGGATGAACACTGAAGCTTTCTTT.

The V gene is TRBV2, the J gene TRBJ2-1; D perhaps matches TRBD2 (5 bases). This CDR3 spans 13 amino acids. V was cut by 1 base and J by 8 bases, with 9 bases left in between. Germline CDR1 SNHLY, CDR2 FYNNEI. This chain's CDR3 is CASSEGHGDEQFF. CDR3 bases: TGTGCCAGCAGTGAAGGCCACGGGGATGAGCAGTTCTTC. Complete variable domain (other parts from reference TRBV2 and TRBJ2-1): EPEVTQTPSHQVTQMGQEVILRCVPISNHLYFYWYRQILGQKVEFLVSFYNNEISEKSEIFDDQFSVERPDGSNFTLKIRSTKLEDSAMYFCASSEGHGDEQFFGPGTRLTVL.

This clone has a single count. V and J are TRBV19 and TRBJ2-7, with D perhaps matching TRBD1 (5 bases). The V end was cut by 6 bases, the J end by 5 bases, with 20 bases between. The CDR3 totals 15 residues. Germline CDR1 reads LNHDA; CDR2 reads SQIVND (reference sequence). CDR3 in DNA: TGTGCCAGTAGCCCACTGTCGTGGGGCACTGACGAGCAGTACTTC. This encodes CASSPLSWGTDEQYF.

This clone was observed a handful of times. The CDR3, as DNA: TGTGCCAGCAGCCAAGTTGGGTTTCAGACCCAGTACTTC. It is translated as CASSQVGFQTQYF. This rearrangement joins TRBV14 to TRBJ2-5; D is unclear. Germline CDR1 is SGHDN and CDR2 is FVKESK. The CDR3 sequence is 13 residues long. Trimming shortened V by 1 base and J by 6 bases, and 9 bases separated the two germline ends.

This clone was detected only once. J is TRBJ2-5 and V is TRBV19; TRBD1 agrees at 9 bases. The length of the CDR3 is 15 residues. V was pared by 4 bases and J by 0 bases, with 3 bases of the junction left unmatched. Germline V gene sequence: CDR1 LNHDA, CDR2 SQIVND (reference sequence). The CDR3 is CASSTGTGYQETQYF. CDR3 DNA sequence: TGTGCCAGTAGTACAGGGACAGGGTACCAAGAGACCCAGTACTTC.

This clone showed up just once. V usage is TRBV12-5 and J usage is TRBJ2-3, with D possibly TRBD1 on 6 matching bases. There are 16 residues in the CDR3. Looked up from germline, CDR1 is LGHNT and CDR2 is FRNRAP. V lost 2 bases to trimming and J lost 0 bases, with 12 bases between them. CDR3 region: CASGLKQGGSTDTQYF. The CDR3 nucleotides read TGTGCTAGTGGTTTGAAGCAAGGGGGAAGCACAGATACGCAGTATTTT.

The CDR3 sequence: CASTSGNEQFF. CDR3 in DNA: TGTGCCAGCACCTCCGGTAATGAGCAGTTCTTC. The chain is built from TRBV7-9 and TRBJ2-1; D is unresolved. Trimming cost V 7 bases and J 7 bases, with 8 bases left between them. The CDR3 covers 11 residues. Germline V gene data show CDR1 as SEHNR and CDR2 as FQNEAQ (reference sequence).

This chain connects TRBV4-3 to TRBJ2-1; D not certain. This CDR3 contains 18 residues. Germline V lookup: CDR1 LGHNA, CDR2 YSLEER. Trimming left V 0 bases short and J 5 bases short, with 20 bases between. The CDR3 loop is CASSQENPLPSRNNEQFF. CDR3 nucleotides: TGCGCCAGCAGCCAAGAGAATCCCCTTCCTAGTCGAAACAATGAGCAGTTCTTC.

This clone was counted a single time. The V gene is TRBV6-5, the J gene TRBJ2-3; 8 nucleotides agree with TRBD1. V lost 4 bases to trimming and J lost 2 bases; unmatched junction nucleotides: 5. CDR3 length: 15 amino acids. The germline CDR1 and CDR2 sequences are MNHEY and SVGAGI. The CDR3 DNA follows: TGTGCCAGCAGTTTGGACAGGGTTTTCACAGATACGCAGTATTTT. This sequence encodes CASSLDRVFTDTQYF.

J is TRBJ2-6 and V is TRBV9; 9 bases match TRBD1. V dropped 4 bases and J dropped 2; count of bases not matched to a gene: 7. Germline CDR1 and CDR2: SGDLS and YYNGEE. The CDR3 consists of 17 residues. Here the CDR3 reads CASSSQTGGAGANVLTF. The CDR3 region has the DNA TGTGCCAGCAGCTCGCAAACAGGGGGCGCTGGGGCCAACGTCCTGACTTTC.

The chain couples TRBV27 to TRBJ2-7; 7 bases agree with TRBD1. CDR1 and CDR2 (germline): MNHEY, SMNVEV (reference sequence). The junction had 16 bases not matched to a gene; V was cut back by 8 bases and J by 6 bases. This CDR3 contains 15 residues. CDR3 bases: TGTGCCAGCTCCCAGACAGGGATGTCCGTCGGCGAGCAGTACTTC. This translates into CASSQTGMSVGEQYF.

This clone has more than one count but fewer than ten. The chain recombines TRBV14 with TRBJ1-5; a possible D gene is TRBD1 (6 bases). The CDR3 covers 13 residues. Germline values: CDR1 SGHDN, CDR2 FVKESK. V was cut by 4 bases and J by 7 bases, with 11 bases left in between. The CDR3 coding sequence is TGTGCCAGCAGCCTTACAGGGTACCAGCCCCAGCATTTT. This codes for CASSLTGYQPQHF.

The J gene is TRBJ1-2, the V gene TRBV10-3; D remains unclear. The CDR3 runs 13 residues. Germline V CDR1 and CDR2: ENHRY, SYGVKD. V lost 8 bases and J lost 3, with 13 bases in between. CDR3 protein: CAIGRETYYGYTF. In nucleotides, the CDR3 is TGTGCCATCGGGCGTGAGACGTACTATGGCTACACCTTC.

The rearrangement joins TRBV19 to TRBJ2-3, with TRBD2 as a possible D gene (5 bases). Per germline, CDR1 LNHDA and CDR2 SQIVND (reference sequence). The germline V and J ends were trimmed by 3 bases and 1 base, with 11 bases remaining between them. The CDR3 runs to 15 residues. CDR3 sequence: CASSIAGGGTDTQYF. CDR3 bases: TGTGCCAGTAGTATTGCGGGCGGAGGCACAGATACGCAGTATTTT. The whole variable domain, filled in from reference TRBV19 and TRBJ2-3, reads DGGITQSPKYLFRKEGQNVTLSCEQNLNHDAMYWYRQDPGQGLRLIYYSQIVNDFQKGDIAEGYSVSREKKESFPLTVTSAQKNPTAFYLCASSIAGGGTDTQYFGPGTRLTVL.

CDR3 residues: CASSLAAGWGNTIYF. CDR3 DNA: TGTGCCAGCAGCTTAGCGGCAGGGTGGGGAAACACCATATATTTT. The chain has TRBV7-6 and TRBJ1-3; perhaps TRBD1 as D (5 bases). Germline CDR1 and CDR2: SGHVS and FNYEAQ. Trimming took off 0 bases at V and 4 bases at J, with 10 bases between the two ends. The CDR3 covers 15 residues.

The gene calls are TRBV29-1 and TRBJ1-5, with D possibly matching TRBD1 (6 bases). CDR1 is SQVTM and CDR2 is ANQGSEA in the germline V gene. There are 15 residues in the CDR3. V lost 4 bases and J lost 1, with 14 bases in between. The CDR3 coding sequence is TGCAGCGTTGGGGGGGGGCAGGGAAGCAATCAGCCCCAGCATTTT. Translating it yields CSVGGGQGSNQPQHF. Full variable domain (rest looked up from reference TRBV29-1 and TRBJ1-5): SAVISQKPSRDICQRGTSLTIQCQVDSQVTMMFWYRQQPGQSLTLIATANQGSEATYESGFVIDKFPISRPNLTFSTLTVSNMSPEDSSIYLCSVGGGQGSNQPQHFGDGTRLSIL.

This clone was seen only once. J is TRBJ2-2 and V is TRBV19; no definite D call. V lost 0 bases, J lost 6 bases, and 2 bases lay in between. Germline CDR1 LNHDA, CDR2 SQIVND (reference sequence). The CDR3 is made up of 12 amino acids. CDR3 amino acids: CASSIDPGELFF. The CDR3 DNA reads TGTGCCAGTAGTATAGATCCCGGGGAGCTGTTTTTT.

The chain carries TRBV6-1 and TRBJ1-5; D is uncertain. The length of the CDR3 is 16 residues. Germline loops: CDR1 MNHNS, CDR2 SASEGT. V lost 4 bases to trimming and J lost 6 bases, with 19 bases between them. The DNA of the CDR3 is TGTGCCAGCAGTGTGGGCGGGGAGTTACCGTTTCAGCCCCAGCATTTT. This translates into CASSVGGELPFQPQHF.

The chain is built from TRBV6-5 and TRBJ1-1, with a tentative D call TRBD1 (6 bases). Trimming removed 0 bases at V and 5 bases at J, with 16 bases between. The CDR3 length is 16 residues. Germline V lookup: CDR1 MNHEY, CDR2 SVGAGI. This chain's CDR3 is CASSYSRRGHGTEAFF. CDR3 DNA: TGTGCCAGCAGTTACTCGAGGCGGGGGCATGGTACTGAAGCTTTCTTT.

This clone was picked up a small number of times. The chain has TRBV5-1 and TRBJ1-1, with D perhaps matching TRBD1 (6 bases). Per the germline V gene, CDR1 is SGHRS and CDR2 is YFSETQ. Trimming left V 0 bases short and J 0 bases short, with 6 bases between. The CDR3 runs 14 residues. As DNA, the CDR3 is TGCGCCAGCAGCTTGGGGACAGTGAACACTGAAGCTTTCTTT. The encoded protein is CASSLGTVNTEAFF.